This T cell receptor beta chain is from a study of blood T cells in healthy people across ages (dated by TCRdb to 2014 to 2015). Describing the broader study: In model experiments, template switching captured roughly one uniquely barcoded TCR beta cDNA molecule for every two T cells. Four age groups were formed from the donors: young (average roughly 16 years), middle-aged (just under 40), aged (approximately 60) and long-lived (less than 85). Age-related changes in TCR beta repertoire diversity were measured in the study by deep sequencing normalized with unique cDNA molecular identifiers. Two additional independent replicas of 1 million unique cDNA reads from the same blood draw were analyzed for two donors (one aged 18 to 29 and one aged 80 or older). Results and caveats for the whole study, not just this receptor: Conclusive comparison of naive and antigen-experienced compartments was prevented by the profiling of bulk unsorted PBMCs. Donor CMV infection status was unknown, potentially confounding age-related changes in expanded clonotypes. A strong correlation was found between observed TCR beta diversity and the percentage of naive T cells measured by flow cytometry. Observed TCR beta diversity per million T cells fell roughly linearly with age, and a significant reduction was already apparent by age about 43. Estimates of total diversity based on one million sequenced T cells were regarded as lower bounds and as underestimates. Compared with the aged group, more naive CD4+ T cells, fewer expanded clones and increased TCR diversity were shown by the long-lived group, suggesting age selection.

The library relied on 5' RACE. The reads were generated on an Illumina HiSeq 2500. A second about 7 to 12 cycle PCR used a sample-barcoded 5' primer and a J-beta primer mix. A unique molecular identifier was introduced onto each TCR beta cDNA molecule by a template-switch 5' adaptor carrying 12 random nucleotides. At least 2.5 million CDR3-containing paired-end reads were obtained from each sample. First-strand cDNA was synthesized from all RNA with the Mint cDNA synthesis kit, primed by a TRBC-specific oligonucleotide. Following uracil-DNA glycosylase treatment, a first 18-cycle PCR with universal primers M1SS and BC2_uni_R was performed on all cDNA. The source study handled its data this way. Each sample was normalized by randomly selecting 1 million high-quality reads, each carrying a distinct molecular identifier. Instead of being binned into consensus sequences, reads that shared molecular identifiers were thrown out. MiTCR, with a Q25 quality threshold and the strictest error-elimination algorithm, was used for CDR3 identification, clonotype clustering and error correction. A nonparametric unseen species model with Euler transformation was used to estimate lower-bound total TCR beta diversity. The raw public data were reprocessed by TCRdb itself: fastp quality trimming at Q25, MiXCR clonotype calling, in-frame beta chains only. Each entry merges the rows of one CDR3 protein and shows their most common DNA and genes. Here the V and J calls rest on TCRdb's processing, not on the authors' analysis. This sample holds approximately 800,000 distinct CDR3 sequences; more than 25% were observed only once. The ten largest clones take up over 2.5% of the sample.

The donors were about 40 Caucasian individuals from Russia, aged about 6 to 95 years, who were systemically healthy. Ten milliliters of peripheral blood were drawn from each donor into EDTA-treated Vacutainer tubes. Ficoll-Paque density-gradient centrifugation was used to isolate PBMCs, with at least 6.5 million per sample. Trizol reagent was used to extract total RNA from the PBMCs, yielding at least 6 micrograms per sample. The percentages of naive CD45RAhigh/CD27high T cells were determined by flow cytometry on a PBMC aliquot from every donor. With regard to this clonotype: The antigen this receptor binds is unknown. No base quality information exists; no much larger clone differs at one position.

V is pruned by 1 base and J by 4 bases, leaving 7 bases of the junction without a gene match. CDR1 is given as LNHNV and CDR2 as YYDKDF, both from the germline V gene (reference sequence). Inclusive of the bounding cysteine and phenylalanine, the CDR3 is 16 residues long. The read is trimmed to its CDR3 DNA, 48 bases read in frame from base 1. This same sample was also part of a study on T cells of mothers and their children. That second publication adds: Donors were nine systemically healthy Caucasian individuals: three mothers and their six children. cDNA synthesis used all of the extracted RNA, with around 1.4 ug of RNA in each 15 ul reaction. In the second PCR, sample barcodes and 2-4 random nucleotides were introduced via the M1S primer. More than 8 million TCR beta CDR3 reads were obtained from each mother, and 2.5 million to 3.5 million reads were obtained from each child. Thymic selection similarly shapes TCR recombination output in related and unrelated pairs, with minor effect from inherited differences. Normalized repertoire overlap was always found to be slightly, but never significantly, higher in related mother-child pairs than in unrelated mother-child pairs. Persistent microchimeric T cell clones were not detected, at a sensitivity of about 100 clones per million clonotypes. In the study, deep NGS was used to compare the TCR beta repertoires of mothers and children, and features distinguishing related mother-child pairs from unrelated individuals were sought. Mothers averaged about 37 +/- 4 years of age and children averaged around 11 +/- 4 years. After adapters were ligated using NEBNext reagents, the libraries underwent 100+100 nt paired-end sequencing on an Illumina HiSeq 2000. To avoid cross-contamination, the mother libraries and the child libraries were prepared a month apart and sequenced in separate runs. Each donor had between about 450,000 and 2,100,000 distinct TCR beta clonotypes identified. Naive TCR beta clonotypes were estimated from low-frequency clonotypes matched to each donor's FACS-determined naive share, without sorting.

Recombination linked TRBV15 to TRBJ2-5, with 9 junctional bases fitting TRBD1. Material for sequencing was blood. This receptor was obtained from a boy aged 5-17 years in good health. In nucleotides, the sequence is TGTGCCACCAGCAGAGGTACCGACAGGGGGGCAGAGACCCAGTACTTC. Its product reads: CATSRGTDRGAETQYF.